A single sample gave rise to the 31 T cell receptor beta chains below, sequenced in a study of T-cell memory formation after mild COVID-19. TCRdb reanalysed the 5' RACE reads using MiXCR and keeps one entry per CDR3 protein. The sample carries around 36,000 distinct CDR3 sequences, approximately 10% recorded once. Specimen: PBMCs or a T cell subset sorted from them (not recorded which). All receptors derive from a man aged 18 to 35 who had mild COVID-19 (a few samples of this study predate the infection). Cell type and time point are not known.

The chain recombines TRBV29-1 with TRBJ2-1; 16 bases map to TRBD2. After removal of 7 bases from V and 12 bases from J, the junction contained 15 bases not matched to a gene. Germline CDR1 and CDR2: SQVTM and ANQGSEA. The CDR3 totals 16 residues. CDR3 region: CSAPPSGTSGGVRQFF. CDR3 DNA: TGCAGCGCCCCCCCGTCCGGGACTAGCGGGGGGGTGCGGCAGTTCTTC.

The sample holds many counts of this clonotype. The chain carries TRBV5-4 and TRBJ2-3; a weak D match, TRBD1 (6 bases). The CDR3 extends over 16 amino acids. CDR1 is SGHNT, CDR2 YYREEE, per germline (reference sequence). Trimming pared 0 bases from V and 2 bases from J, leaving 13 bases between. CDR3 amino acids: CASSLVLAGDTDTQYF. The DNA for the CDR3 is TGTGCCAGCAGCTTGGTACTGGCAGGGGACACAGATACGCAGTATTTT.

Ten or more counts support this clonotype. The V call is TRBV20-1, the J call TRBJ2-1; TRBD2 matches at 8 bases. Per the germline V gene, CDR1 is DFQATT and CDR2 is SNEGSKA (reference sequence). The length of the CDR3 is 15 residues. V lost 5 bases to trimming and J lost 2 bases; unmatched junction nucleotides: 8. The chain's CDR3 is CSAVPGLGPYNEQFF. CDR3 DNA sequence: TGCAGTGCTGTCCCGGGACTAGGTCCCTACAATGAGCAGTTCTTC.

This rearrangement joins TRBV18 to TRBJ1-1, with TRBD1 as a possible D gene (5 bases). The V gene's germline CDR1 is KGHSH and CDR2 LQKENI. V was cut by 6 bases and J by 1 base, with 15 bases left in between. The CDR3 is made up of 15 amino acids. CDR3 residues: CASSTESGGNTEAFF. The CDR3 coding sequence is TGTGCCAGCTCGACAGAGTCTGGCGGGAACACTGAAGCTTTCTTT.

This clonotype was detected ten times or more. The genes are TRBV12-3 or TRBV12-4 and TRBJ1-2, with D hard to call. V was clipped by 4 bases and J by 4 bases, with 10 bases between them. The CDR3 sequence is 13 residues long. The CDR3 region is CASSYGEAYGYTF. Here the CDR3 DNA reads TGTGCCAGCAGTTACGGGGAGGCCTATGGCTACACCTTC.

This clonotype has at least ten counts. V usage is TRBV7-2 and J usage is TRBJ1-2; D unresolved. CDR3 size: 13 residues. CDR1 SGHTA and CDR2 FQGNSA come from the germline V gene. Trimming shortened V by 5 bases and J by 8 bases, and 15 bases separated the two germline ends. CDR3 DNA sequence: TGTGCCAGCAGCCCTGACGCATCATGGGGCTACACCTTC. Translated, it gives CASSPDASWGYTF.

Many counts were recorded for this clonotype. The gene calls are TRBV5-1 and TRBJ1-5; 8 bases agree with TRBD1. The CDR3 sequence is 14 residues long. V was pared by 4 bases and J by 2 bases, with 2 bases of the junction left unmatched. Germline V CDR1 and CDR2: SGHRS, YFSETQ. In DNA form, the CDR3 reads TGCGCCAGCAGCCCGGACAGGGGCAATCAGCCCCAGCATTTT. Its protein is CASSPDRGNQPQHF.

This clonotype occurred many times. This chain's CDR3 is CASSVGGGIETQYF. CDR3 coding DNA: TGTGCCAGCAGCGTCGGGGGAGGAATAGAGACCCAGTACTTC. The chain has TRBV7-6 and TRBJ2-5; tentative D call: TRBD2 (6 bases). CDR3 length: 14 amino acids. Deletions cut 5 bases from V and 4 bases from J, with 14 bases between. Per germline, CDR1 SGHVS and CDR2 FNYEAQ.

This clonotype was detected many times. CDR3 in amino acids: CASSLASGLEYEQYV. The CDR3 DNA follows: TGTGCCAGCAGCTTAGCGTCGGGACTAGAGTACGAGCAGTACGTC. This sequence joins TRBV11-1 and TRBJ2-7, with 8 nucleotides matching TRBD2. The ends lost 0 bases at V and 4 bases at J; junction bases unmatched: 5. This CDR3 spans 15 amino acids. The germline V gene encodes CDR1 SGHAT and CDR2 FQDESV (reference sequence).

This clonotype was observed a handful of times. The chain is built from TRBV3-1 and TRBJ2-6; perhaps TRBD1 as D (6 bases). Germline V lookup: CDR1 LGHDT, CDR2 YNNKEL (reference sequence). The CDR3 sequence is 17 residues long. The ends were cut back, 4 bases at V and 4 bases at J, with 17 bases in the middle. CDR3 protein: CASSPTSTGDGANVLTF. In nucleotides, the CDR3 is TGTGCCAGCAGCCCTACATCGACAGGCGACGGGGCCAACGTCCTGACTTTC.

This clonotype was counted ten times or more. The chain uses TRBV7-3 and TRBJ2-3; either TRBD1 or TRBD2 may fit D (5 bases each). Trimming left V 6 bases short and J 6 bases short, with 13 bases between. Germline CDR1 and CDR2: SGHTA and FQGTGA. The CDR3 extends over 13 amino acids. This CDR3 reads CASRSLGADTQYF. DNA of the CDR3: TGTGCCAGCAGGAGCCTCGGGGCGGATACGCAGTATTTT.

This clonotype was counted ten times or more. This chain joins TRBV7-9 and TRBJ1-3; the match to TRBD1 covers 9 bases. Germline V gene data show CDR1 as SEHNR and CDR2 as FQNEAQ (reference sequence). The CDR3 runs 13 residues. J lost 8 bases, V lost 5 bases, and 4 bases had no gene match. CDR3 sequence reads: CASSRDRVDTIYF. The CDR3 DNA reads as TGTGCCAGCAGCCGGGACAGGGTGGACACCATATATTTT.

There are many counts of this clonotype. The gene calls are TRBV20-1 and TRBJ2-3, with D possibly called TRBD1 or TRBD2 (6 bases each). Germline V gene sequence: CDR1 DFQATT, CDR2 SNEGSKA (reference sequence). V dropped 3 bases and J dropped 4 bases, with 14 bases sitting between them. The CDR3 covers 14 residues. As DNA, the CDR3 is TGCAGTGCTAGCGGGGGCATCAGGGCAGATACGCAGTATTTT. It encodes CSASGGIRADTQYF.

This clonotype was recorded a few times. The rearrangement links TRBV3-1 to TRBJ1-1; tentatively, D is TRBD1 (6 bases). Germline CDR1 and CDR2: LGHDT and YNNKEL (reference sequence). This CDR3 has 12 amino acids. V lost 9 bases and J 1 base, leaving 9 bases between the germline ends. The CDR3 sequence is CASTGWNTEAFF. The CDR3 DNA reads as TGTGCCAGTACAGGGTGGAACACTGAAGCTTTCTTT.

This clonotype rates as medium-sized. The chain carries TRBV15 and TRBJ2-3; D is unclear. V was pared by 0 bases and J by 6 bases, with 4 bases between. The CDR3 length is 12 residues. Per the germline V gene, CDR1 is LNHNV and CDR2 is YYDKDF (reference sequence). CDR3 sequence reads: CATSRDQDTQYF. Here the CDR3 DNA reads TGTGCCACCAGCAGAGATCAGGATACGCAGTATTTT.

This chain uses TRBV4-1 with TRBJ1-2; TRBD1 aligns across 7 bases. CDR3 length equals 18 residues. V shed 1 base and J 4 bases; nucleotides not matched to a gene: 15. Germline V gene lookup returns CDR1 MGHRA and CDR2 YSYEKL. In nucleotides, the CDR3 is TGCGCCAGCAGCCAAGTGTACGATACACACCAGGGGGGCTATGGCTACACCTTC. This translates into CASSQVYDTHQGGYGYTF.

This clonotype was recorded a few times. The genes are TRBV6-6 and TRBJ2-6; 8 nucleotides align to TRBD1. Germline lookup yields CDR1 MNHNY and CDR2 SVGAGI (reference sequence). The V segment lost 0 bases and the J segment 2 bases; nucleotides outside the gene matches: 12. There are 20 residues in the CDR3. Here the CDR3 DNA reads TGTGCCAGCAGTTACTCGAGTTCCGGACAGGGAAAAACTGGGGCCAACGTCCTGACTTTC. Translated, it gives CASSYSSSGQGKTGANVLTF.

This clonotype was found many times. The CDR3: CASSPAPATEAFF. The CDR3 coding sequence is TGTGCCAGCTCACCCGCTCCGGCCACTGAAGCTTTCTTT. The chain links TRBV18 to TRBJ1-1; D is unresolved. Trimming removed 3 bases at V and 4 bases at J, with 9 bases between. The CDR3 has 13 amino acids. In germline, CDR1 is KGHSH, CDR2 LQKENI.

The CDR3 reads CASSPDYLSTDTQYF. The DNA of the CDR3 is TGTGCCAGCTCACCTGACTACCTATCCACAGATACGCAGTATTTT. The rearrangement joins TRBV18 to TRBJ2-3, with a weak D call TRBD2 (5 bases). CDR1 is KGHSH and CDR2 is LQKENI in the germline V gene. V shed 3 bases and J shed 2 bases, with 12 bases lying between them. This CDR3 comprises 15 residues.

This clonotype came up many times. The chain couples TRBV10-3 to TRBJ2-1; TRBD2 matches at 10 bases. The junction had 13 bases not matched to a gene; V was cut back by 11 bases and J by 6 bases. The CDR3 length is 15 residues. Per the germline V gene, CDR1 is ENHRY and CDR2 is SYGVKD. The CDR3 DNA is TGTGCCGCTAAGTCGCTAGCGGGGGCGCTCAATGAGCAGTTCTTC. Amino acid sequence: CAAKSLAGALNEQFF.

This clonotype was seen a few times. J is TRBJ1-2 and V is TRBV18, with a possible D match to TRBD1 (5 bases). The germline gives CDR1 KGHSH, CDR2 LQKENI. The V and J ends lost 3 bases and 7 bases respectively, with 12 bases between them. This CDR3 is built from 13 residues. This CDR3 is CASSPGPRGGYTF. The CDR3 DNA sequence: TGTGCCAGCTCACCGGGGCCCCGAGGTGGCTACACCTTC.

The chain is built from TRBV19 and TRBJ2-1, with 12 bases matching TRBD2. This CDR3 is 22 amino acids long. The germline CDR1 and CDR2 sequences are LNHDA and SQIVND (reference sequence). V lost 4 bases, J lost 6 bases, and 25 bases stayed unmatched. Here the CDR3 reads CASSTDRENVFRAGLAGNEQFF. In nucleotides, the CDR3 is TGTGCCAGTAGTACCGACAGGGAAAACGTATTTAGGGCGGGACTAGCGGGCAATGAGCAGTTCTTC.

This clonotype was recorded at least ten times. V and J are TRBV6-6 and TRBJ2-1; D unclear. The ends were cut back, 4 bases at V and 2 bases at J, with 12 bases in the middle. CDR3 length: 15 residues. Germline CDR1 is MNHNY and CDR2 is SVGAGI (reference sequence). The CDR3 bases are TGTGCCAGCAGTTCGGGCTGGGTCGCCTACAATGAGCAGTTCTTC. Encoded protein: CASSSGWVAYNEQFF.

Ten or more counts support this clonotype. The rearrangement uses TRBV4-3 and TRBJ1-4; no reliable D call. Germline assignment: CDR1 LGHNA and CDR2 YSLEER. The CDR3 has 15 amino acids. Trimming took 4 bases from V and 0 from J, leaving 9 bases between them. CDR3: CASSPKGSTNEKLFF. The CDR3 nucleotides are TGCGCCAGCAGCCCGAAAGGCTCAACTAATGAAAAACTGTTTTTT.

This clonotype was seen many times. The J gene is TRBJ1-1, the V gene TRBV6-6, with 7 bases fitting TRBD1. Germline V gene lookup returns CDR1 MNHNY and CDR2 SVGAGI (reference sequence). V shed 4 bases, J shed 7 bases, and the junction held 15 bases outside the gene matches. This CDR3 has 16 amino acids. CDR3 amino acids: CASSWDSYPHELEAFF. CDR3 coding DNA: TGTGCCAGCAGTTGGGACAGCTACCCCCACGAACTTGAAGCTTTCTTT.

V gene TRBV5-1 combines with J gene TRBJ2-7; D unresolved. CDR3 length: 15 residues. CDR1 SGHRS and CDR2 YFSETQ come from the germline V gene. Deletions cut 1 base from V and 1 base from J, with 12 bases between. CDR3 loop: CASSLNLLLSYEQYF. The CDR3 DNA sequence: TGCGCCAGCAGCTTGAATCTCCTCTTATCCTACGAGCAGTACTTC. The whole variable domain, remainder taken from reference TRBV5-1 and TRBJ2-7, is KAGVTQTPRYLIKTRGQQVTLSCSPISGHRSVSWYQQTPGQGLQFLFEYFSETQRNKGNFPGRFSGRQFSNSRSEMNVSTLELGDSALYLCASSLNLLLSYEQYFGPGTRLTVT.

This clonotype was found many times. The chain joins TRBV3-1 to TRBJ2-5, with 9 bases lining up with TRBD1. CDR1 and CDR2 (germline): LGHDT, YNNKEL (reference sequence). The CDR3 has 15 amino acids. J gave up 1 base and V 4 bases, and 4 bases lay outside the gene matches. This chain's CDR3 is CASSLGQGPQETQYF. DNA of the CDR3: TGTGCCAGCAGCCTCGGACAGGGGCCCCAAGAGACCCAGTACTTC.

This clonotype was seen only a few times. V is TRBV27 and J is TRBJ1-1; the D is unclear. Germline V gene sequence: CDR1 MNHEY, CDR2 SMNVEV (reference sequence). V dropped 1 base and J dropped 3 bases, with 9 bases sitting between them. This CDR3 spans 14 amino acids. The CDR3 region has the DNA TGTGCCAGCAGTTTATATTTTCGGGACACTGAAGCTTTCTTT. Amino acid sequence: CASSLYFRDTEAFF.

This clonotype is termed medium-sized. The chain combines TRBV5-1 with TRBJ2-7; 12 nucleotides agree with TRBD2. J lost 3 bases, V lost 0 bases, and 4 bases had no gene match. The CDR3 spans 16 residues. In germline, CDR1 is SGHRS, CDR2 YFSETQ. The CDR3 here is CASSLGTSGNLYEQYF. As DNA, the CDR3 is TGCGCCAGCAGCTTGGGGACTAGCGGGAATCTCTACGAGCAGTACTTC.

Ten or more counts support this clonotype. The chain links TRBV7-2 to TRBJ2-5, with 10 nucleotides matching TRBD1. V lost 3 bases and J lost 5; bases outside the gene matches: 6. Germline assignment: CDR1 SGHTA and CDR2 FQGNSA. The CDR3 runs 15 residues. The DNA for the CDR3 is TGTGCCAGCAGCTTTGACAGGGGGCGAAAGGAGACCCAGTACTTC. Amino acids: CASSFDRGRKETQYF.

This clonotype has at least ten counts. The J gene is TRBJ2-2, the V gene TRBV5-4; D not certain. Germline V gives CDR1 SGHNT, CDR2 YYREEE (reference sequence). Between the trimmed V and J ends, which lost 4 bases and 1 base, there was a span of 11 bases. There are 15 residues in the CDR3. CDR3 nucleotides: TGTGCCAGCAGCCAGGCGGAACAGAACACCGGGGAGCTGTTTTTT. Its protein is CASSQAEQNTGELFF.